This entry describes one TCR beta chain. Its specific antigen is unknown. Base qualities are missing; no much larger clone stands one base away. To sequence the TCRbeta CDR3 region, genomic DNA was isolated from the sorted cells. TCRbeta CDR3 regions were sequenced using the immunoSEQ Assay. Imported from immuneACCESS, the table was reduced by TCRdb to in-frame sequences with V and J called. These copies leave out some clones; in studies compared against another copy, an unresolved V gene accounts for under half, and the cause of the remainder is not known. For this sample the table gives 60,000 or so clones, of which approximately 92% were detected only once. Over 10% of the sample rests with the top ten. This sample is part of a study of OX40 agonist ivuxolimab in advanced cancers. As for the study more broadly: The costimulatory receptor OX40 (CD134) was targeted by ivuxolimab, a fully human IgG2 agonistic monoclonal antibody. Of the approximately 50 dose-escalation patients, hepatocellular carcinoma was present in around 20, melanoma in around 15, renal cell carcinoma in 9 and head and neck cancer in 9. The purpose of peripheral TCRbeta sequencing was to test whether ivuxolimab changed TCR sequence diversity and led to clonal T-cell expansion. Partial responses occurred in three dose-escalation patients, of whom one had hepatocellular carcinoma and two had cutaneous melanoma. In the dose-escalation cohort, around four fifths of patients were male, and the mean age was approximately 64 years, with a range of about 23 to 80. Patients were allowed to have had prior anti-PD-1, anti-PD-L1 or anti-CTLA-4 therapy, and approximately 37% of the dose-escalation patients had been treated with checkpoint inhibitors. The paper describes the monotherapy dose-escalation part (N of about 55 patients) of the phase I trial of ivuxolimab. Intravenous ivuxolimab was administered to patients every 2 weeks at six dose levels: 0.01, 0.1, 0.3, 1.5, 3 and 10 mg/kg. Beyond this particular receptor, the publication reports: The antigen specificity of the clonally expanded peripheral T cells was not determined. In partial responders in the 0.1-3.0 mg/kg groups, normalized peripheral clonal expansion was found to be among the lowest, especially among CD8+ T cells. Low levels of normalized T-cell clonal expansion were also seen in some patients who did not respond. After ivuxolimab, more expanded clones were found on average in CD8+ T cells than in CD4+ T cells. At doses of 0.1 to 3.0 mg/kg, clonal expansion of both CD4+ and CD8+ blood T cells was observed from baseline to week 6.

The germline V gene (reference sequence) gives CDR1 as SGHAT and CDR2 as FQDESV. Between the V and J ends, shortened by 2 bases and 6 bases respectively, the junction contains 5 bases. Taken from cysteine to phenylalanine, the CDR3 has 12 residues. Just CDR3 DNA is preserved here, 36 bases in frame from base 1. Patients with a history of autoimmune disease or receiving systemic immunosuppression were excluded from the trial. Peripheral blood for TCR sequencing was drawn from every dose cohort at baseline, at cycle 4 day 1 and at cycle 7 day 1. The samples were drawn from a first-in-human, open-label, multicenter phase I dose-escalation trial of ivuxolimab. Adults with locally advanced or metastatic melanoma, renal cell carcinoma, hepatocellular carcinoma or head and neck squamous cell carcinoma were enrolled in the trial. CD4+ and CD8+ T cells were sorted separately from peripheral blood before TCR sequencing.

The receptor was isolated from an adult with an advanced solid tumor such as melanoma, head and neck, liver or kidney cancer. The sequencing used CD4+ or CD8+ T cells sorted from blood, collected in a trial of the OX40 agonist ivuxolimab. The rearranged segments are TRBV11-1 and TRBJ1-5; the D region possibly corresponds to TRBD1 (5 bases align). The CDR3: CASSLQGQPQHF. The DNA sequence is TGTGCCAGCAGCTTACAGGGTCAGCCCCAGCATTTT.